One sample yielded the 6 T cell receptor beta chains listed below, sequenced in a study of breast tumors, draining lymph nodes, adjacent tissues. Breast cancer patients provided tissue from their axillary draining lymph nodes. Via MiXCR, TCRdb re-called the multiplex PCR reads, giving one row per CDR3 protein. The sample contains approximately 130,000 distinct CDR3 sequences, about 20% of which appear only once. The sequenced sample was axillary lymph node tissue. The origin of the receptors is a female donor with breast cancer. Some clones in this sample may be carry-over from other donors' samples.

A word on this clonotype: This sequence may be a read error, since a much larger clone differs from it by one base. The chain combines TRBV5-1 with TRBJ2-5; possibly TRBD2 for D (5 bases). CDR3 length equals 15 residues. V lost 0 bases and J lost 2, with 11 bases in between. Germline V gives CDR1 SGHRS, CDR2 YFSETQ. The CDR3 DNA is TGCGCCAGCAGCTTGGGAGGGTCACCGCAAGAGACCCAGTACTTC. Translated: CASSLGGSPQETQYF.

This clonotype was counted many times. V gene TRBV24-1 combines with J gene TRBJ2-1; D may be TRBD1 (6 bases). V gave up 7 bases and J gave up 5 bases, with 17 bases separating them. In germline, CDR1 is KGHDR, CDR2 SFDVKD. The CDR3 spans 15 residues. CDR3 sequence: CATRVTGPFDNEQFF. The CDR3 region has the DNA TGTGCCACCAGGGTGACAGGTCCTTTCGACAATGAGCAGTTCTTC.

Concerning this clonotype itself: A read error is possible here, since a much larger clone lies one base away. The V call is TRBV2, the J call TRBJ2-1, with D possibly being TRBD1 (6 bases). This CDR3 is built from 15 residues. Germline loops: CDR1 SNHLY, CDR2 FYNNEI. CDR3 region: CASSEAGASYSEQFF. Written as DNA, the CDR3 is TGTGCCAGCAGTGAAGCGGGGGCGAGTTACAGTGAGCAGTTCTTC.

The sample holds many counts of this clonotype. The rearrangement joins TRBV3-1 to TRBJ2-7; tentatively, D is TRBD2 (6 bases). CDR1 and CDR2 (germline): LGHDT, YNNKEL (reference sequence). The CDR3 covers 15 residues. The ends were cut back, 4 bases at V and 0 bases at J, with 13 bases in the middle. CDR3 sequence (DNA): TGTGCCAGCAGCCTCCGGGACTCCTTCTCCTACGAGCAGTACTTC. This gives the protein CASSLRDSFSYEQYF.

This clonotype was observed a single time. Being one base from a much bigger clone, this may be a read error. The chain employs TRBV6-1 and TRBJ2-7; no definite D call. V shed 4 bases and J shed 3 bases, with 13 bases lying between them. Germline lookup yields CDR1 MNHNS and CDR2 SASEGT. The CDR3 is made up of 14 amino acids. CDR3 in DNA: TGTGCCAGCAGTGGACTCGGTGGATGCTACGAGCAGTACTTC. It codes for CASSGLGGCYEQYF.

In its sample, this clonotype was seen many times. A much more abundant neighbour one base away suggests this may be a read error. Written as DNA, the CDR3 is TGTGCCAGCAGTAGAATTGGGACTAGCGGATTCTTCTACAAGCAGTACTTC. This gives the protein CASSRIGTSGFFYKQYF. V is TRBV6-1 and J is TRBJ2-7; 11 bases are shared with TRBD2. CDR3 length: 17 residues. Germline-derived CDR1 and CDR2 are MNHNS and SASEGT.